This passage covers 14 T cell receptor beta chains from one sample sequenced in a study of cytomegalovirus exposure and HLA in healthy donors. The PCR was carried out with 60 Vbeta primers and 13 Jbeta primers. Clones were read by immunoSEQ multiplex PCR, and TCRdb kept only the in-frame ones, dropping some. This sample yields about 120,000 clones, of which roughly 82% are seen a single time; 11% belongs to the top ten. Specimen: PBMCs. The receptors derive from a man aged 40-55 years in good health and CMV-seropositive.

This clone was picked up a small number of times. The V call is TRBV23-1, the J call TRBJ2-5; D is perhaps TRBD2 (6 bases). TRBV23-1 is identified as an open reading frame with a role that is uncertain. V was pared by 6 bases and J by 5 bases, with 13 bases between. There are 13 residues in the CDR3. CDR3 bases: TGCGCCAGCAGCAAAAAAGGAGGGGAGACCCAGTACTTC. Translated, it gives CASSKKGGETQYF.

This chain uses TRBV28 with TRBJ1-4; possible D gene TRBD1, 6 bases. The germline V and J ends were trimmed by 0 bases and 6 bases, with 17 bases remaining between them. Germline values: CDR1 MDHEN, CDR2 SYDVKM. The CDR3 extends over 17 amino acids. The CDR3 DNA is TGTGCCAGCAGTTTATGGGGGGCGAGTGGAAAGGATGAAAAACTGTTTTTT. Its translation: CASSLWGASGKDEKLFF.

The chain combines TRBV5-1 with TRBJ2-7; 10 positions match TRBD1. This CDR3 region has 15 residues. Germline trimming cut 0 bases from V and 6 bases from J; bases unmatched to any gene: 6. In germline, CDR1 is SGHRS, CDR2 YFSETQ. The CDR3 reads CASSLAGQGGGEQYF. The CDR3 DNA sequence: TGCGCCAGCAGCTTGGCCGGACAGGGGGGGGGCGAGCAGTACTTC.

This clone was observed a handful of times. J is TRBJ1-6 and V is TRBV5-1; no reliable D call. This CDR3 has 14 residues. Germline CDR1 SGHRS, CDR2 YFSETQ. V lost 0 bases to trimming and J lost 6 bases, with 7 bases between them. The CDR3 reads CASSLDSRNSPLHF. As DNA, the CDR3 is TGCGCCAGCAGCTTGGATAGCCGTAATTCACCCCTCCACTTT.

The chain recombines TRBV11-2 with TRBJ1-1; D unclear. V dropped 5 bases and J dropped 2 bases, with 15 bases sitting between them. The CDR3 sequence is 15 residues long. Looked up from germline, CDR1 is SGHAT and CDR2 is FQNNGV. The CDR3 sequence is CASSPDVWSNTEAFF. DNA for the CDR3: TGTGCCAGCAGCCCCGACGTTTGGAGTAACACTGAAGCTTTCTTT.

The J gene is TRBJ1-3, the V gene TRBV9; D ambiguous. V was clipped by 0 bases and J by 0 bases, with 4 bases between them. Germline V gene data show CDR1 as SGDLS and CDR2 as YYNGEE. This CDR3 has 14 amino acids. CDR3 DNA sequence: TGTGCCAGCAGCGTAGCGGGCTCTGGAAACACCATATATTTT. It translates to CASSVAGSGNTIYF.

This clone was picked up a small number of times. The chain joins TRBV7-2 to TRBJ1-1, with 7 bases that match TRBD1. CDR1 SGHTA and CDR2 FQGNSA come from the germline V gene. V was pared by 5 bases and J by 4 bases, with 10 bases of the junction left unmatched. The CDR3 runs 15 residues. DNA for the CDR3: TGTGCCAGCAGCCCTCAGACAGGGCTGTCCACTGAAGCTTTCTTT. As protein: CASSPQTGLSTEAFF.

CDR3 protein: CASSTGVNQPQHF. CDR3 bases: TGTGCCAGTAGTACAGGTGTCAATCAGCCCCAGCATTTT. The chain uses TRBV19 and TRBJ1-5; D remains unclear. Trimming cost V 4 bases and J 3 bases, with 7 bases left between them. The CDR3 loop spans 13 amino acids. In germline, CDR1 is LNHDA, CDR2 SQIVND (reference sequence).

The CDR3 sequence: CASMPDRDRANYGYTF. DNA of the CDR3: TGTGCCAGCATGCCCGACCGGGACAGGGCTAACTATGGCTACACCTTC. V and J are TRBV27 and TRBJ1-2; 9 nucleotides line up with TRBD1. Germline loops: CDR1 MNHEY, CDR2 SMNVEV (reference sequence). The CDR3 has 16 amino acids. Trimming at V came to 7 bases and at J to 0 bases, leaving 9 bases not matched to a gene.

This sequence joins TRBV18 and TRBJ1-2, with D maybe TRBD1 (5 bases). CDR3 length equals 13 residues. Germline lookup yields CDR1 KGHSH and CDR2 LQKENI. V was cut by 2 bases and J by 5 bases, with 9 bases left in between. CDR3 sequence reads: CASSPATEYGYTF. Here the CDR3 DNA reads TGTGCCAGCTCACCAGCGACAGAATATGGCTACACCTTC.

This clone was counted only a few times. Other nucleotide sequences from this sample produce the same CDR3. The V call is TRBV7-9, the J call TRBJ1-1, with a weak D call TRBD1 (5 bases). The CDR3 runs 12 residues. V lost 6 bases, J lost 2 bases, and 7 bases lay in between. In germline, CDR1 is SEHNR, CDR2 FQNEAQ (reference sequence). DNA of the CDR3: TGTGCCAGCAGAAGGGGAAACACTGAAGCTTTCTTT. Translated, it gives CASRRGNTEAFF.

The chain links TRBV27 to TRBJ1-5, with no clear D. The germline gives CDR1 MNHEY, CDR2 SMNVEV (reference sequence). With 4 bases removed from V and 9 bases from J, the gap between germline ends came to 16 bases. The length of the CDR3 is 14 residues. CDR3 in DNA: TGTGCCAGCAGTTACCGACGGGAGTTTTGGCCCCAGCATTTT. It encodes CASSYRREFWPQHF.

This clone was counted a single time. The chain couples TRBV28 to TRBJ2-4, with D possibly TRBD1 on 5 matching bases. Germline V gene sequence: CDR1 MDHEN, CDR2 SYDVKM. The length of the CDR3 is 16 residues. V was cut by 4 bases and J by 0 bases, with 13 bases left in between. Written as DNA, the CDR3 is TGTGCCAGCAGTTATCAGGACACCCTAGCCAAAAACATTCAGTACTTC. Its translation is CASSYQDTLAKNIQYF.

The chain combines TRBV27 with TRBJ1-1; possible D gene TRBD1, 6 bases. The CDR3 totals 14 residues. V was shortened by 4 bases and J by 0 bases, with 9 bases between the two germline ends. Per the germline V gene, CDR1 is MNHEY and CDR2 is SMNVEV (reference sequence). The CDR3 reads CASSSRQVNTEAFF. DNA for the CDR3: TGTGCCAGCAGTTCCCGACAGGTGAACACTGAAGCTTTCTTT.